The 14 T cell receptor beta chains listed next were all sequenced from one sample in a study of blood T cell repertoires in COVID-19. Some clones are missing from TCRdb's copy, which holds only in-frame ones; the method was immunoSEQ multiplex PCR. The table shows around 160,000 clones, with approximately 92% occurring only once. The material sequenced was peripheral blood. These TCRs come from a man aged 18 to 30 with COVID-19, enrolled during active disease.

The chain employs TRBV7-9 and TRBJ1-3; 9 nucleotides align to TRBD1. The CDR3 has 18 amino acids. Trimming at V came to 3 bases and at J to 0 bases, leaving 9 bases not matched to a gene. Per the germline V gene, CDR1 is SEHNR and CDR2 is FQNEAQ (reference sequence). The CDR3 protein is CASSLGQGPLSSGNTIYF. CDR3 nucleotides: TGTGCCAGCAGCTTGGGACAGGGCCCCCTAAGCTCTGGAAACACCATATATTTT.

The chain has TRBV7-2 and TRBJ2-2; D not certain. Germline CDR1 is SGHTA and CDR2 is FQGNSA. This CDR3 region has 16 residues. Trimming removed 1 base at V and 7 bases at J, with 16 bases between. CDR3 region: CASSLGVIPSSGELFF. The CDR3 coding sequence is TGTGCCAGCAGCTTAGGAGTAATCCCGTCAAGCGGGGAGCTGTTTTTT.

The chain recombines TRBV9 with TRBJ2-2, with 10 positions matching TRBD2. The CDR3 loop spans 18 amino acids. With 0 bases clipped from V and 4 bases from J, the junction kept 9 bases outside the gene matches. Germline V lookup: CDR1 SGDLS, CDR2 YYNGEE. The CDR3 DNA is TGTGCCAGCAGCGTAGATGCTAGCGGGAGAAGTTTCACCGGGGAGCTGTTTTTT. Protein product: CASSVDASGRSFTGELFF.

CDR3 sequence: CASSLPGLPPMRGYTF. The CDR3 DNA reads as TGTGCCAGCTCACTACCGGGCCTTCCTCCTATGCGAGGCTACACCTTC. The chain couples TRBV18 to TRBJ1-2; the D is unclear. Between the trimmed V and J ends, which lost 4 bases and 8 bases, there was a span of 23 bases. Germline lookup yields CDR1 KGHSH and CDR2 LQKENI. The CDR3 contains 16 residues.

This sequence joins TRBV7-3 and TRBJ2-2; TRBD2 aligns across 8 bases. The CDR3 is 14 residues long. Germline V lookup: CDR1 SGHTA, CDR2 FQGTGA. J gave up 7 bases and V 1 base, and 2 bases lay outside the gene matches. The CDR3 coding sequence is TGTGCCAGCAGCTTAAGCGGGAGGATCGGGGAGCTGTTTTTT. Translating it yields CASSLSGRIGELFF.

This CDR3 reads CASSLSSGQQETQYF. The CDR3 nucleotides are TGTGCCAGCAGCTTGAGCAGCGGGCAACAAGAGACCCAGTACTTC. The genes are TRBV5-5 and TRBJ2-5; possible D gene TRBD2, 6 bases. V lost 1 base and J 2 bases, leaving 12 bases between the germline ends. From germline, CDR1 is SGHKS and CDR2 YYEKEE (reference sequence). This CDR3 has 15 residues.

The chain employs TRBV24-1 and TRBJ2-7; 8 bases map to TRBD1. The CDR3 spans 13 residues. From germline, CDR1 is KGHDR and CDR2 SFDVKD. The V segment lost 11 bases and the J segment 1 base; nucleotides outside the gene matches: 6. The chain's CDR3 is CAIRDRTSYEQYF. The CDR3 region has the DNA TGTGCCATTCGGGACAGGACATCCTACGAGCAGTACTTC.

The CDR3 reads CASCRESGQPQHF. CDR3 nucleotide sequence: TGTGCCAGCTGTAGGGAGTCGGGCCAGCCCCAGCATTTT. This sequence joins TRBV6-5 and TRBJ1-5, with D unresolved. Between the trimmed V and J ends, which lost 8 bases and 7 bases, there was a span of 15 bases. The CDR3 totals 13 residues. The germline gives CDR1 MNHEY, CDR2 SVGAGI.

The rearrangement uses TRBV25-1 and TRBJ1-5; TRBD1 is a possible D gene (5 bases). V was clipped by 3 bases and J by 6 bases, with 12 bases between them. The CDR3 runs to 14 residues. CDR1 MGHDK and CDR2 SYGVNS come from the germline V gene. The CDR3 loop is CASSESGASQPQHF. CDR3 DNA sequence: TGTGCCAGCAGTGAGAGTGGGGCTTCTCAGCCCCAGCATTTT.

This chain joins TRBV24-1 and TRBJ1-5, with D possibly being TRBD1 (6 bases). The germline gives CDR1 KGHDR, CDR2 SFDVKD. This CDR3 contains 14 residues. The germline V and J ends were trimmed by 2 bases and 3 bases, with 7 bases remaining between them. The CDR3 loop is CATSDSGDNQPQHF. The CDR3 nucleotides read TGTGCCACCAGTGATTCAGGGGACAATCAGCCCCAGCATTTT.

This chain links TRBV7-9 with TRBJ1-2; 7 bases are a match to TRBD1. Per the germline V gene, CDR1 is SEHNR and CDR2 is FQNEAQ (reference sequence). After removal of 1 base from V and 8 bases from J, the junction contained 7 bases not matched to a gene. CDR3 length equals 14 residues. CDR3 nucleotide sequence: TGTGCCAGCAGCTTAGGGACAGGCCTCGGAGGCTACACCTTC. Its translation: CASSLGTGLGGYTF. The variable domain in full, with the rest retrieved from reference TRBV7-9 and TRBJ1-2, is DTGVSQNPRHKITKRGQNVTFRCDPISEHNRLYWYRQTLGQGPEFLTYFQNEAQLEKSRLLSDRFSAERPKGSFSTLEIQRTEQGDSAMYLCASSLGTGLGGYTFGSGTRLTVV.

The chain employs TRBV3-1 (or the pseudogene TRBV3-2) and TRBJ2-1; the match to TRBD1 covers 9 bases. The CDR3 is made up of 15 amino acids. Unmatched junction bases numbered 9, after V lost 9 bases and J lost 3 bases. CDR1 is LGHDT and CDR2 is YNNKEL in the germline V gene (reference sequence). The CDR3 DNA follows: TGTGCCAGAGCCCGGCGGACAGGGGACTACAATGAGCAGTTCTTC. It encodes CARARRTGDYNEQFF.

This chain connects TRBV27 to TRBJ2-2; D might be TRBD1 (6 bases). Germline V gene data show CDR1 as MNHEY and CDR2 as SMNVEV (reference sequence). The CDR3 is 15 amino acids. The V end was cut by 3 bases, the J end by 0 bases, with 8 bases between. As DNA, the CDR3 is TGTGCCAGCAGTTTGACAGGTCCGAACACCGGGGAGCTGTTTTTT. Translating gives CASSLTGPNTGELFF.

This clone was observed a few times. The J gene is TRBJ1-5, the V gene TRBV5-5, with D maybe TRBD1 (6 bases). The CDR3 contains 14 residues. V gave up 4 bases and J gave up 2 bases, with 10 bases separating them. Germline CDR1 reads SGHKS; CDR2 reads YYEKEE (reference sequence). The CDR3 reads CASSGRQGNQPQHF. The CDR3 region has the DNA TGTGCCAGCAGCGGAAGACAGGGCAATCAGCCCCAGCATTTT.